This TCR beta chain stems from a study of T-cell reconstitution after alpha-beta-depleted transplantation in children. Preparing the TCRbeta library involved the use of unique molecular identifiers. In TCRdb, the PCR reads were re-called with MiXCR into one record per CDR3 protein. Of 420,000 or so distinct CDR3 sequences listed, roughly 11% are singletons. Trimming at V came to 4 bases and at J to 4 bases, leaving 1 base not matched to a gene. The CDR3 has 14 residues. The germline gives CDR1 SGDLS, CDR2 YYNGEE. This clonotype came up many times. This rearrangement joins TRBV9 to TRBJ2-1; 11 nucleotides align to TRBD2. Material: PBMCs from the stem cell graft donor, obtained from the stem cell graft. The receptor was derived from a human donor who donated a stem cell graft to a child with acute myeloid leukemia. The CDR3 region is CASSPSGGYNEQFF. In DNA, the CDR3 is TGTGCCAGCAGCCCTAGCGGGGGGTACAATGAGCAGTTCTTC.